This T cell receptor beta chain was captured in a study of blood T cell repertoires in COVID-19. Study at large: Samples of COVID-19 (acute and convalescent) were obtained from the United States, Italy and Spain. The analysed material was cDNA or gDNA that came from T cells, B-cell-depleted T cells, or PBMCs.

Seattle's enrolled individuals joined amid active infection and were then monitored longitudinally. Germline-derived CDR1 and CDR2 are SQVTM and ANQGSEA. Trimming pared 4 bases from V and 5 bases from J, leaving 8 bases between. The CDR3 covers 12 residues. The authors' processing: How many nucleated cells were present was estimated from reference gene primer amplification. Clones were sequenced by immunoSEQ multiplex PCR, and TCRdb holds only the in-frame ones, with some missing. Clone size and the V and J calls come from that table; the DNA yielded D and trimming. Of tens of thousands of clones detected, over 80% appear once; the ten largest clones hold under 2.5%.

Sequencing input: peripheral blood. J is TRBJ1-4 and V is TRBV29-1; D is possibly TRBD1 (6 bases). The receptor's source is a woman over 75 with COVID-19, enrolled during active disease. DNA of the CDR3: TGCAGCGTTGGCAGGGGCAATGAAAAACTGTTTTTT. It specifies CSVGRGNEKLFF.